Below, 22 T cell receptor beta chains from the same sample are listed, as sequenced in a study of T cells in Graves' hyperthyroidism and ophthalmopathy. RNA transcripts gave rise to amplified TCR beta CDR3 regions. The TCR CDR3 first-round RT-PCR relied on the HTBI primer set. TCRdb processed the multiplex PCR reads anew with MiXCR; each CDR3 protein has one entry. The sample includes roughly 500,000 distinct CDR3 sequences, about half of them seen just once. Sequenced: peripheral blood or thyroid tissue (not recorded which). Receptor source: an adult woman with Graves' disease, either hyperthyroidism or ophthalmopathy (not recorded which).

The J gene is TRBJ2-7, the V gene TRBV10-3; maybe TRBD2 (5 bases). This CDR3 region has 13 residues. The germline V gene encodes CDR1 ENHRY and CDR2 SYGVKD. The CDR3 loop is CAQAVISSYEQYF. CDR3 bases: TGTGCTCAAGCGGTTATTAGCTCCTACGAGCAGTACTTC.

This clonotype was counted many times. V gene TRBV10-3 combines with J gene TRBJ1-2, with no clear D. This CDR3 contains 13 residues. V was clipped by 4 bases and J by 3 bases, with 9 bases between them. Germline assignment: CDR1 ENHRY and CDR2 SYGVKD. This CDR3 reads CAISGRRHYGYTF. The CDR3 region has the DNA TGTGCCATCAGTGGACGGAGACACTATGGCTACACCTTC.

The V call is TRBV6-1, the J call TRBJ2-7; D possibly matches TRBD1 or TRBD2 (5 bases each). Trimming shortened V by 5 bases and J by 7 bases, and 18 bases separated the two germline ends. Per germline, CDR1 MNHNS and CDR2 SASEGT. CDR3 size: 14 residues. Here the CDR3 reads CASSWDPWPGEQYF. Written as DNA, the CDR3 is TGTGCCAGCAGTTGGGACCCATGGCCGGGGGAGCAGTACTTC.

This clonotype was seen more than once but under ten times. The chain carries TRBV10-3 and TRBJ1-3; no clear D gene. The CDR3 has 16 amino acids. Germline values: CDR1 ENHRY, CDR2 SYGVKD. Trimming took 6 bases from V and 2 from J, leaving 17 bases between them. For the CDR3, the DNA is TGTGCCATCAGGAAAACGGCAGGCGAAACTGGAAACACCATATATTTT. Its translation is CAIRKTAGETGNTIYF.

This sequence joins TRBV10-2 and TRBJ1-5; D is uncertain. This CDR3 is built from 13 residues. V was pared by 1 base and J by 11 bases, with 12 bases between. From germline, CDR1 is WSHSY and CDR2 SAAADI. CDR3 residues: CASSEYGRETQHF. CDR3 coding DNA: TGCGCCAGCAGTGAGTACGGAAGAGAGACCCAGCATTTT.

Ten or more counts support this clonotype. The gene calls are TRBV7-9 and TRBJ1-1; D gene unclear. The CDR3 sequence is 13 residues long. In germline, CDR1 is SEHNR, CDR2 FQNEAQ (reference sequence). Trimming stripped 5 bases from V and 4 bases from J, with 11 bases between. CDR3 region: CASSPNLLTEAFF. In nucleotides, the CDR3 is TGTGCCAGCAGCCCGAACTTACTCACTGAAGCTTTCTTT. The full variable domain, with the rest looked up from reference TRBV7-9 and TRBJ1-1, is DTGVSQNPRHKITKRGQNVTFRCDPISEHNRLYWYRQTLGQGPEFLTYFQNEAQLEKSRLLSDRFSAERPKGSFSTLEIQRTEQGDSAMYLCASSPNLLTEAFFGQGTRLTVV.

The CDR3 protein is CASSQDPPGELFF. The CDR3 region has the DNA TGTGCCAGCAGTCAGGATCCCCCCGGGGAGCTGTTTTTT. This chain uses TRBV2 with TRBJ2-2; D not certain. This CDR3 is built from 13 residues. Trimming removed 5 bases from V and 6 bases from J, with 10 bases in between. The germline gives CDR1 SNHLY, CDR2 FYNNEI.

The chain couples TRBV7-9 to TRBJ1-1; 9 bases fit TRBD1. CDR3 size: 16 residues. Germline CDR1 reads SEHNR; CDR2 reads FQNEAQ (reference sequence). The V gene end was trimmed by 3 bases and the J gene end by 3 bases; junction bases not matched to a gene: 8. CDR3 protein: CASSFTGGRADTEAFF. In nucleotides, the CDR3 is TGTGCCAGCAGCTTTACAGGGGGCAGGGCTGACACTGAAGCTTTCTTT. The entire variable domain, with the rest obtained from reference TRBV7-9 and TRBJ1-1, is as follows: DTGVSQNPRHKITKRGQNVTFRCDPISEHNRLYWYRQTLGQGPEFLTYFQNEAQLEKSRLLSDRFSAERPKGSFSTLEIQRTEQGDSAMYLCASSFTGGRADTEAFFGQGTRLTVV.

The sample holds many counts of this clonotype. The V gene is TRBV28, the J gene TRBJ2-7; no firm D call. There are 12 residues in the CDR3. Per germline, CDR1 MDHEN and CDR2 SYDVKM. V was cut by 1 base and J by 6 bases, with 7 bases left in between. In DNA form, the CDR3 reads TGTGCCAGCAGTTTATCGGTTCGCGAGCAGTACTTC. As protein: CASSLSVREQYF.

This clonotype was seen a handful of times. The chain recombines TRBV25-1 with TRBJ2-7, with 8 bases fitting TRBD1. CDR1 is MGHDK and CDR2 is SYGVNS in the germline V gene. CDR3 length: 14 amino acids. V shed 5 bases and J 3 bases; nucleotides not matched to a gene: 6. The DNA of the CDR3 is TGTGCCAGCAGTAGACAGGGGCGTAACTACGAGCAGTACTTC. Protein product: CASSRQGRNYEQYF.

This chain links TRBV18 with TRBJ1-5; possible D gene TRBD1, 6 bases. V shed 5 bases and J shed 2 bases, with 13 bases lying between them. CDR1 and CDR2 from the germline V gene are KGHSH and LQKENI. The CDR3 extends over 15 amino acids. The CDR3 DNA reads TGTGCCAGCTCAGCTGATGGGGGCGGCAATCAGCCCCAGCATTTT. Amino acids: CASSADGGGNQPQHF.

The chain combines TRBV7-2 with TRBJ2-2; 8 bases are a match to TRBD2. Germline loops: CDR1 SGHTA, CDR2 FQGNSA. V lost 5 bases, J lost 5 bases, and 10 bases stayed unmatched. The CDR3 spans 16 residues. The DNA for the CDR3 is TGTGCCAGCAGCCCAAGCGGGAGCGCCGTAACCGGGGAGCTGTTTTTT. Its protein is CASSPSGSAVTGELFF.

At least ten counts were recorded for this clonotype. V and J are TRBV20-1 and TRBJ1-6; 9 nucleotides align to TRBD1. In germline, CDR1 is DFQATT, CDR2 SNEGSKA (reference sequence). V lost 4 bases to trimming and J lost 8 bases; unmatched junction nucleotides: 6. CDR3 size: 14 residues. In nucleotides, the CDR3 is TGCAGTGCTACCCCCGGACAGGGGTATTCACCCCTCCACTTT. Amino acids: CSATPGQGYSPLHF.

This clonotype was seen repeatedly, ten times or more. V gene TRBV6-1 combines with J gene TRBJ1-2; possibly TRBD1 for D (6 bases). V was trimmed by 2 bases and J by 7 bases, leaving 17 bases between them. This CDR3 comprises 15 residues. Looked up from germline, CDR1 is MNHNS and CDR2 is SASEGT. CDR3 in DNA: TGTGCCAGCAGTGAAAGGACAGACCTCCCCTCTGGCTACACCTTC. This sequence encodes CASSERTDLPSGYTF.

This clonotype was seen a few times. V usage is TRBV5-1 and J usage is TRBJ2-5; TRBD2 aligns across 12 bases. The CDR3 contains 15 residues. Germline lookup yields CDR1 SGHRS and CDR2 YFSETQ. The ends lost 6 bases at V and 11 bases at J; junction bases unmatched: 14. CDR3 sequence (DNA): TGCGCCAGCATACTGACTAGCGGGAGCACAGATACGCAGTACTTC. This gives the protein CASILTSGSTDTQYF.

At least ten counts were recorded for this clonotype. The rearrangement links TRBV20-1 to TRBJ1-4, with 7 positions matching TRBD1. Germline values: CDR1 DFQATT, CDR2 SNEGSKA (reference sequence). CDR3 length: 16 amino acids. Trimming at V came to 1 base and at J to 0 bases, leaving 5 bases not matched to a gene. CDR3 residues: CSARAAGGSTNEKLFF. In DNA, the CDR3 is TGCAGTGCTAGAGCCGCAGGGGGGTCAACTAATGAAAAACTGTTTTTT.

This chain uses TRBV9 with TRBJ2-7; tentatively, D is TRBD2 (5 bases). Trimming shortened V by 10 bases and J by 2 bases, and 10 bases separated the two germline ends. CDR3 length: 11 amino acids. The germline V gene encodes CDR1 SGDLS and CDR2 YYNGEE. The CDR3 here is CAWRLTYEQYF. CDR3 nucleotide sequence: TGTGCCTGGAGACTAACCTACGAGCAGTACTTC.

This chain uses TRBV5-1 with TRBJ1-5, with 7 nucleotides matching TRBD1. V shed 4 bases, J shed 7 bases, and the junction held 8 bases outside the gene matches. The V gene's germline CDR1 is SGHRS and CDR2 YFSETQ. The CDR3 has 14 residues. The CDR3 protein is CASSPGTGAQPQHF. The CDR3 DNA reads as TGCGCCAGCAGCCCGGGAACAGGGGCGCAGCCCCAGCATTTT.

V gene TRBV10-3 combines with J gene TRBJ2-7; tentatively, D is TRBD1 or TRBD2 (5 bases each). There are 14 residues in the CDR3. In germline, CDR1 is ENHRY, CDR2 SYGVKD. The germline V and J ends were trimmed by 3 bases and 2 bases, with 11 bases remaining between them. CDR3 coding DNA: TGTGCCATCAGTGAACCCGGGGCCCCCTACGAGCAGTACTTC. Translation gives CAISEPGAPYEQYF.

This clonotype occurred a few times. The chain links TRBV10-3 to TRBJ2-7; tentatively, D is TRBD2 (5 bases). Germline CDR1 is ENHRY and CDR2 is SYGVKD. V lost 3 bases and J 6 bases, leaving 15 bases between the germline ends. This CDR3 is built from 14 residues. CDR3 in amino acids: CAISDWQDSREQYF. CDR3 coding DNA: TGTGCCATCAGTGATTGGCAGGACTCTCGCGAGCAGTACTTC.

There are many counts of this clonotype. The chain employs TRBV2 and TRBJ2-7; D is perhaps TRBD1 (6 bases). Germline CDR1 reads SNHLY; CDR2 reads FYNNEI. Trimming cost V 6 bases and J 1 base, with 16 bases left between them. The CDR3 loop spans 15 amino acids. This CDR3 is CASRSGTLTSYEQYF. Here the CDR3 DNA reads TGTGCCAGCAGGTCCGGGACACTAACTTCCTACGAGCAGTACTTC. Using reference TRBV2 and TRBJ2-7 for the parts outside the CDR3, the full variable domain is EPEVTQTPSHQVTQMGQEVILRCVPISNHLYFYWYRQILGQKVEFLVSFYNNEISEKSEIFDDQFSVERPDGSNFTLKIRSTKLEDSAMYFCASRSGTLTSYEQYFGPGTRLTVT.

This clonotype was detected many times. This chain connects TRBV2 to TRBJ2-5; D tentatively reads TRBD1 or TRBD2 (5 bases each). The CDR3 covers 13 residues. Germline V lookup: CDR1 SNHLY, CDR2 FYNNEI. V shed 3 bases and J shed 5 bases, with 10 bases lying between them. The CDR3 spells CASSDGGTETQYF. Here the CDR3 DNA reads TGTGCCAGCAGTGATGGGGGAACGGAGACCCAGTACTTC.